The 18 T cell receptor beta chains given below trace back to one sample, sequenced in a study of spatial heterogeneity in lung cancer. Study findings and constraints: It was found that expanded intratumoral alpha and beta TCR counts tracked tumor mutation counts.

These receptors are not linked to any known antigen. A single record per CDR3 protein comes from TCRdb applying MiXCR to the 5' RACE reads. The sample lists about 550 distinct CDR3 sequences, about three fifths seen once, with about an eighth in the top ten. Time point reported: sample taken at primary tumor resection. Sequenced here: lung tumor tissue, sampled at surgery. The receptors shown here come from a male donor with early-stage non-small cell lung cancer.

Concerning this clonotype: Since the library was made to target alpha chains, this beta chain is a stray read and its abundance is not meaningful. The rearrangement joins TRBV4-1 to TRBJ2-5; unclear D gene. Germline lookup yields CDR1 MGHRA and CDR2 YSYEKL. V was cut by 3 bases and J by 2 bases, with 13 bases left in between. CDR3 size: 15 residues. The CDR3 reads CASSHGRHSQETQYF. The CDR3 DNA reads TGCGCCAGCAGCCATGGTCGACATTCACAAGAGACCCAGTACTTC.

A few counts support this clonotype. With the library built for alpha chains, this beta chain is off target and its frequency is not meaningful. The chain uses TRBV20-1 and TRBJ1-1, with D possibly TRBD1 on 5 matching bases. CDR1 is DFQATT and CDR2 is SNEGSKA in the germline V gene (reference sequence). Trimming removed 6 bases at V and 0 bases at J, with 17 bases between. The CDR3 consists of 15 residues. For the CDR3, the DNA is TGCAGTGCCCGTGGACATGGGGGGGTGAACACTGAAGCTTTCTTT. Translated: CSARGHGGVNTEAFF.

Worth noting for this clonotype: At one boundary the junction diverges from the germline segment, which might be a read error. The library was designed around alpha chains, so this beta chain is a stray read whose abundance carries little weight. The chain has TRBV19 and TRBJ2-5, with 9 bases lining up with TRBD2. The CDR3 loop spans 15 amino acids. Germline-derived CDR1 and CDR2 are LNHDA and SQIVND (reference sequence). CDR3 residues: CASSIGGSGGKTRYF. Written as DNA, the CDR3 is TGTGCCAGTAGTATAGGGGGTAGCGGGGGTAAGACCCGGTACTTC.

Details on this clonotype: This beta chain came through as a stray read in a library set up for alpha chains, and its size says little. This rearrangement joins TRBV4-1 to TRBJ1-1; no definite D call. Germline CDR1 MGHRA, CDR2 YSYEKL. Trimming took 0 bases from V and 4 from J, leaving 9 bases between them. This CDR3 has 14 residues. In nucleotides, the CDR3 is TGCGCCAGCAGCCAAGAGCGGGGAGGCACTGAAGCTTTCTTT. It yields the protein CASSQERGGTEAFF.

Details on this clonotype: This beta chain appears as a stray read in a library generated for alpha chains; its size is not informative. J is TRBJ2-1 and V is TRBV6-1, with TRBD1 matching 9 bases. CDR1 is MNHNS, CDR2 SASEGT, per germline. J was trimmed by 9 bases and V by 6 bases; bases with no gene match: 3. There are 12 residues in the CDR3. The CDR3 DNA is TGTGCCAGCAGGGGACAGGGTAGTGAGCAGTTCTTC. It yields the protein CASRGQGSEQFF.

Points on this clonotype: The size of this beta chain means little, since it is a stray read in a library made for alpha chains. The J gene is TRBJ1-5, the V gene TRBV19, with D perhaps matching TRBD1 (5 bases). V gave up 6 bases and J gave up 1 base, with 10 bases separating them. Germline values: CDR1 LNHDA, CDR2 SQIVND (reference sequence). The CDR3 loop spans 14 amino acids. Written as DNA, the CDR3 is TGTGCCAGTAGAGGGACGGCAAGCAATCAGCCCCAGCATTTT. Translating gives CASRGTASNQPQHF.

This clonotype was seen just once. This beta chain appears as a stray read in a library generated for alpha chains; its size is not informative. This chain links TRBV4-1 with TRBJ2-3; 12 bases are shared with TRBD2. The CDR3 covers 16 residues. Germline V lookup: CDR1 MGHRA, CDR2 YSYEKL. V was pared by 4 bases and J by 4 bases, with 6 bases of the junction left unmatched. CDR3 amino acids: CASSPMTSGGADTQYF. The CDR3 DNA is TGCGCCAGCAGCCCCATGACTAGCGGGGGTGCAGATACGCAGTATTTT.

About this clonotype: Because the library targeted alpha chains, this beta chain is an off-target read whose size means little. V gene TRBV7-3 combines with J gene TRBJ2-2; 10 bases are a match to TRBD1. The CDR3 runs 16 residues. Germline CDR1 and CDR2: SGHTA and FQGTGA. The V and J ends lost 5 bases and 2 bases, in that order; junction bases with no gene match: 5. CDR3 in DNA: TGTGCCAGCAGCGCCGGGACAGGGGATAACACCGGGGAGCTGTTTTTT. Translated: CASSAGTGDNTGELFF.

In the case of this clonotype: With the library built for alpha chains, this beta chain is off target and its frequency is not meaningful. The rearrangement uses TRBV6-5 and TRBJ1-1; D is undetermined. The germline gives CDR1 MNHEY, CDR2 SVGAGI. This CDR3 spans 13 amino acids. The germline V and J ends were trimmed by 5 bases and 0 bases, with 7 bases remaining between them. The CDR3 sequence: CASSPRVNTEAFF. The CDR3 nucleotides are TGTGCCAGCAGTCCCAGAGTGAACACTGAAGCTTTCTTT.

Concerning this clonotype itself: This beta chain appears as a stray read in a library generated for alpha chains; its size is not informative. The CDR3 DNA sequence: TGTGCCAGCAGTGTCGGGACTAGCGGGGGGGCCAACGGAGATACGCAGTATTTT. It codes for CASSVGTSGGANGDTQYF. The genes are TRBV2 and TRBJ2-3; TRBD2 agrees at 16 bases. J lost 5 bases, V lost 4 bases, and 9 bases had no gene match. The CDR3 covers 18 residues. CDR1 and CDR2 (germline): SNHLY, FYNNEI.

The count of this clonotype is one. Being off target in a library aimed at alpha chains, this beta chain has a size of little meaning. The chain recombines TRBV5-1 with TRBJ2-3, with D perhaps matching TRBD2 (6 bases). V was shortened by 5 bases and J by 0 bases, with 13 bases between the two germline ends. Germline CDR1 and CDR2: SGHRS and YFSETQ. The CDR3 has 15 amino acids. The CDR3 spells CASSWRAGSTDTQYF. CDR3 coding DNA: TGCGCCAGCAGTTGGAGGGCGGGGAGCACAGATACGCAGTATTTT.

Details on this clonotype: This beta chain is an off-target read within a library intended for alpha chains, so its frequency means little. The V and J genes are TRBV6-6 and TRBJ2-3, with D perhaps TRBD1 (5 bases). This CDR3 is 15 amino acids long. Germline CDR1 MNHNY, CDR2 SVGAGI (reference sequence). Trimming left V 6 bases short and J 1 base short, with 14 bases between. The CDR3 DNA follows: TGTGCCAGCAGCCCCCCCGACAGAGGCACAGATACGCAGTATTTT. Its protein is CASSPPDRGTDTQYF.

This clonotype was observed a handful of times. The library was built for alpha chains, so this beta chain is an off-target read and its size means little. The chain uses TRBV7-9 and TRBJ2-7, with 9 nucleotides matching TRBD1. The length of the CDR3 is 17 residues. Germline lookup yields CDR1 SEHNR and CDR2 FQNEAQ (reference sequence). With V trimmed by 4 bases and J by 5 bases, 15 bases remained unmatched. CDR3: CASSSVPGDRVRDEQYF. Written as DNA, the CDR3 is TGTGCCAGCAGCTCCGTCCCAGGGGACAGGGTAAGAGACGAGCAGTACTTC.

Note on this clonotype: For a library built for alpha chains, this beta chain is a stray read; little rests on its size. The rearrangement links TRBV9 to TRBJ2-2; 7 positions agree with TRBD1. V lost 6 bases and J lost 2; bases outside the gene matches: 4. CDR1 is SGDLS and CDR2 is YYNGEE in the germline V gene. The CDR3 is 14 residues long. For the CDR3, the DNA is TGTGCCAGCACCCGGGACAGCAACACCGGGGAGCTGTTTTTT. Translating it yields CASTRDSNTGELFF.

Of note for this clonotype: This beta chain turned up in a library designed for alpha chains; as an off-target read, its abundance says little. CDR3 loop: CASSLDGYSTEAFF. CDR3 bases: TGTGCCAGCAGCCTGGACGGCTACTCCACTGAAGCTTTCTTT. The chain recombines TRBV7-9 with TRBJ1-1; D is undetermined. This CDR3 has 14 amino acids. The ends were cut back, 5 bases at V and 4 bases at J, with 14 bases in the middle. Germline CDR1 is SEHNR and CDR2 is FQNEAQ (reference sequence). Together with reference TRBV7-9 and TRBJ1-1, the CDR3 gives the full variable domain: DTGVSQNPRHKITKRGQNVTFRCDPISEHNRLYWYRQTLGQGPEFLTYFQNEAQLEKSRLLSDRFSAERPKGSFSTLEIQRTEQGDSAMYLCASSLDGYSTEAFFGQGTRLTVV.

Regarding this clonotype: This beta chain is a stray read from a library made for alpha chains; its abundance is not meaningful. The CDR3 DNA follows: TGTGCCAGCAGTTTTGGGACAGAACTACGAGCGCAGTACTTC. Its protein product is CASSFGTELRAQYF. The chain combines TRBV6-5 with TRBJ2-7; 7 bases map to TRBD1. V shed 4 bases, J shed 9 bases, and the junction held 12 bases outside the gene matches. CDR3 length: 14 amino acids. Germline-derived CDR1 and CDR2 are MNHEY and SVGAGI.

Worth noting for this clonotype: The library was designed around alpha chains, so this beta chain is a stray read whose abundance carries little weight. V gene TRBV29-1 combines with J gene TRBJ2-1, with TRBD1 as a possible D gene (6 bases). Germline values: CDR1 SQVTM, CDR2 ANQGSEA. The CDR3 runs to 12 residues. V was shortened by 3 bases and J by 13 bases, with 16 bases between the two germline ends. CDR3: CSVDIPTGTQFF. DNA of the CDR3: TGCAGCGTTGATATACCGACAGGTACACAGTTCTTC.

For this clonotype: The size of this beta chain means little, since it is a stray read in a library made for alpha chains. The chain couples TRBV6-1 to TRBJ2-2; a possible D gene is TRBD1 (6 bases). CDR1 MNHNS and CDR2 SASEGT come from the germline V gene. The germline V and J ends were trimmed by 2 bases and 6 bases, with 10 bases remaining between them. This CDR3 has 14 amino acids. The CDR3, as DNA: TGTGCCAGCAGTGAACCTACAGGGCCCGGGGAGCTGTTTTTT. It is translated as CASSEPTGPGELFF.